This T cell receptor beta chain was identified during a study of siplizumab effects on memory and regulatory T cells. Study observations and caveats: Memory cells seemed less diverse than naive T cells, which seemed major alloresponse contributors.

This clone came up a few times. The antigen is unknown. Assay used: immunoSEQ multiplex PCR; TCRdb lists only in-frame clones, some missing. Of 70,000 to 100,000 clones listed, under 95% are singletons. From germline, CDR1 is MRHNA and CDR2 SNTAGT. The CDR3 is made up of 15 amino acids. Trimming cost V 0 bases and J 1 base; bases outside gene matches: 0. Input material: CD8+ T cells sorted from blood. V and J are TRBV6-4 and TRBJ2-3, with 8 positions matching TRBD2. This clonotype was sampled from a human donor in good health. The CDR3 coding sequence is TGTGCCAGCAGTGACTCACTAGCGGGCACAGATACGCAGTATTTT. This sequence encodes CASSDSLAGTDTQYF.